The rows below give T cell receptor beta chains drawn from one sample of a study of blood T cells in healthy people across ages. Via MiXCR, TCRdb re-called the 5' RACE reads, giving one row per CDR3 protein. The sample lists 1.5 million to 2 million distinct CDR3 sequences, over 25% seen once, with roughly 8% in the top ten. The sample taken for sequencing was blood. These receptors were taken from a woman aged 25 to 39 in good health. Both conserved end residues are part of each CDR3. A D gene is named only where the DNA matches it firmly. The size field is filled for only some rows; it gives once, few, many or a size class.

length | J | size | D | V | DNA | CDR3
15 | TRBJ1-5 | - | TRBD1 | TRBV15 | TGTGCCACCAGCAGAGCAGGGGGCGGCAATCAGCCCCAGCATTTT | CATSRAGGGNQPQHF
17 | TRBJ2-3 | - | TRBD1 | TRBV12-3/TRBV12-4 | TGTGCCAGCAGTTTATCGTTGGGGACAGGGCTAGCAGACACGCAGTATTTT | CASSLSLGTGLADTQYF
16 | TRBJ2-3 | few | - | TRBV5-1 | TGCGCCGGCAGCGGACGGACAGCATCTCTGGCAGATGCGCAGTATTTT | CAGSGRTASLADAQYF
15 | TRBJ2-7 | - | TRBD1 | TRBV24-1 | TGTGCCACCAGTGATAAAGGACAGGGATCCTACGAGCAGTACTTC | CATSDKGQGSYEQYF
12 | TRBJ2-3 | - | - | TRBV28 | TGTGCCAGCAGTTTCCCCGGGAGTACGCAGTATTTT | CASSFPGSTQYF
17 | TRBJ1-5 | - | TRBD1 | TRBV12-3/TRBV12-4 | TGTGCCAGCAGCCGAGGGAGGGACAGGGGGTTCAATCAGCCCCAGCATTTT | CASSRGRDRGFNQPQHF
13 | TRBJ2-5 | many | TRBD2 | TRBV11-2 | TGTGCCAGCAGCTTACTAGCGGGAGTAGACCAGTACTTC | CASSLLAGVDQYF
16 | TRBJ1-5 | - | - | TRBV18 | TGTGCCAGCTCACTAGCGAGCCGGGACGGGGGTCAGCCCCAGCATTTT | CASSLASRDGGQPQHF
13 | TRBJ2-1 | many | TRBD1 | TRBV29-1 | TGCAGCGTCGTAGGGGACAGGGGAAATGAGCAGTTCTTC | CSVVGDRGNEQFF
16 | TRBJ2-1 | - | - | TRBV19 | TGTGCCAGTAGTTCGTACGGAACAACCCTGTACAATGAGCAGTTCTTC | CASSSYGTTLYNEQFF
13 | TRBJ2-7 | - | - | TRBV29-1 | TGCAGCGTTGATCCTGGGGGCACGCGCGAGCAGTACTTC | CSVDPGGTREQYF
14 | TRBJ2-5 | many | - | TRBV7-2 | TGTGCCAGCAGCTCCCACCGACTGGTAGAGACCCAGTACTTC | CASSSHRLVETQYF
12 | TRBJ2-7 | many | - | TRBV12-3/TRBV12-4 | TGTGCCAGCAGTCGGTCGCAGCACGAGCAGTACTTC | CASSRSQHEQYF
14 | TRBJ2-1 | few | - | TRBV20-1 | TGCAGTGTCATATCCGGGACATCCGATAATGAGCAGTTCTTC | CSVISGTSDNEQFF
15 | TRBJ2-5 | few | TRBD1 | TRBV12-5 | TGTGCTAGTGGTTTTCCTAGACAGGGGACGGAGACCCAGTACTTC | CASGFPRQGTETQYF
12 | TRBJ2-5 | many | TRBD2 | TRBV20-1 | TGCAGCGAGGGAGGGCGGAAAGAGACCCAGTACTTC | CSEGGRKETQYF
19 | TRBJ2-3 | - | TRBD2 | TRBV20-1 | TGCAGTGCTAGAGATAGGGGGCGGGGGGGTTTACCTAGCACAGATACGCAGTATTTT | CSARDRGRGGLPSTDTQYF